This T cell receptor beta chain appears in the sequencing data of a study of blood T cell repertoires in COVID-19. The wider study: The United States, Italy and Spain supplied acute and convalescent COVID-19 samples. PBMCs, B-cell-depleted T cells, or T cells provided the cDNA or gDNA that made up the material.

Here immunoSEQ multiplex PCR was the method, and the copy in TCRdb shows in-frame clones only, minus some. The sample consists of under 120,000 clones, under 75% of them appearing once. CDR1 is SGHKS and CDR2 is YYEKEE in the germline V gene (reference sequence). Trimming cost V 1 base and J 4 bases, with 15 bases left between them. This CDR3 contains 15 residues. The specimen sequenced was peripheral blood. The receptor's source is a man older than 75 with acute or convalescent COVID-19. The chain joins TRBV5-5 to TRBJ2-7; maybe TRBD2 (5 bases). CDR3 sequence reads: CASSLLSGSWYEQYF. DNA of the CDR3: TGTGCCAGCAGCTTGCTGTCTGGGAGCTGGTACGAGCAGTACTTC.